This TCR beta chain derives from a study of technical replicates of blood from several donors. Germline V gene data show CDR1 as LNHNV and CDR2 as YYDKDF (reference sequence). The V end was cut by 0 bases, the J end by 4 bases, with 12 bases between. CDR3 length equals 15 residues. Clones were read by immunoSEQ multiplex PCR, and TCRdb kept only the in-frame ones, dropping some. The sample yields 70,000 to 90,000 clones, roughly 92% seen once. This clonotype originated in a human donor in good health. The sample comprised T cells isolated from PBMCs. The chain uses TRBV15 and TRBJ2-5, with TRBD2 as a possible D gene (6 bases). The chain's CDR3 is CATSRDGTGAETQYF. The CDR3 DNA reads TGTGCCACCAGCAGAGATGGAACGGGAGCAGAGACCCAGTACTTC.